These 21 T cell receptor beta chains share one sample of origin, sequenced in a study of immune evolution from preneoplasia to lung adenocarcinoma. Generated by immunoSEQ multiplex PCR, the TCRdb table keeps only in-frame clones and is missing some. Of about 8,200 clones listed, around 80% are singletons. The sequenced material came from FFPE adjacent normal lung tissue. All receptors derive from a person aged 70 to 79 with lung adenocarcinoma.

The chain employs TRBV28 and TRBJ2-1; no reliable D call. The CDR3 spans 16 residues. V lost 6 bases and J 5 bases, leaving 20 bases between the germline ends. Germline loops: CDR1 MDHEN, CDR2 SYDVKM. The CDR3 loop is CASRSSRATDNNEQFF. As DNA, the CDR3 is TGTGCCAGCAGAAGCTCCCGGGCCACCGACAACAATGAGCAGTTCTTC.

J is TRBJ2-5 and V is TRBV7-8; 13 bases fit TRBD2. The CDR3 is made up of 14 amino acids. Losses at the gene ends were 6 bases for V and 3 bases for J; bases not matched to a gene: 1. The germline V gene encodes CDR1 SGHVS and CDR2 FQNEAQ. CDR3 DNA: TGTGCCAGCAGAGGACTAGCGGGAGAAGAGACCCAGTACTTC. Protein product: CASRGLAGEETQYF.

The chain uses TRBV2 and TRBJ1-4; tentative D call: TRBD1 (5 bases). V lost 11 bases and J 7 bases, leaving 17 bases between the germline ends. Germline V gene data show CDR1 as SNHLY and CDR2 as FYNNEI. The CDR3 consists of 13 residues. The CDR3, as DNA: TGTGCCTCTAACCCCAGGGAAGGTGAAAAACTGTTTTTT. It specifies CASNPREGEKLFF. Together with reference TRBV2 and TRBJ1-4, the CDR3 gives the full variable domain: EPEVTQTPSHQVTQMGQEVILRCVPISNHLYFYWYRQILGQKVEFLVSFYNNEISEKSEIFDDQFSVERPDGSNFTLKIRSTKLEDSAMYFCASNPREGEKLFFGSGTQLSVL.

In its sample, this clone was seen a few times. V and J are TRBV9 and TRBJ1-3; no clear D gene. In germline, CDR1 is SGDLS, CDR2 YYNGEE. Trimming took 5 bases from V and 2 from J, leaving 8 bases between them. There are 13 residues in the CDR3. The CDR3 DNA reads as TGTGCCAGCAGAGCAGGAGCTGGAAACACCATATATTTT. Translated, it gives CASRAGAGNTIYF. Looking up the rest from reference TRBV9 and TRBJ1-3 gives the full variable domain: DSGVTQTPKHLITATGQRVTLRCSPRSGDLSVYWYQQSLDQGLQFLIQYYNGEERAKGNILERFSAQQFPDLHSELNLSSLELGDSALYFCASRAGAGNTIYFGEGSWLTVV.

The rearrangement joins TRBV4-1 to TRBJ1-1, with D perhaps TRBD1 (6 bases). Germline V gene data show CDR1 as MGHRA and CDR2 as YSYEKL. This CDR3 is built from 15 residues. The V end lost 2 bases, the J end lost 3 bases, and 13 bases lay between the germline ends. The CDR3 loop is CASSQQQGEYTEAFF. The DNA for the CDR3 is TGCGCCAGCAGCCAACAACAGGGTGAGTACACTGAAGCTTTCTTT.

V gene TRBV5-4 combines with J gene TRBJ2-5; D gene ambiguous. V gave up 3 bases and J gave up 4 bases, with 16 bases separating them. Looked up from germline, CDR1 is SGHNT and CDR2 is YYREEE (reference sequence). The CDR3 runs 15 residues. The CDR3 DNA sequence: TGTGCCAGCAGCTCCCATAGTGACCCCGCAGAGACCCAGTACTTC. Encoded protein: CASSSHSDPAETQYF. The full variable domain, with the rest looked up from reference TRBV5-4 and TRBJ2-5, is ETGVTQSPTHLIKTRGQQVTLRCSSQSGHNTVSWYQQALGQGPQFIFQYYREEENGRGNFPPRFSGLQFPNYSSELNVNALELDDSALYLCASSSHSDPAETQYFGPGTRLLVL.

The V gene is TRBV6-1, the J gene TRBJ1-3, with 9 bases fitting TRBD1. Per the germline V gene, CDR1 is MNHNS and CDR2 is SASEGT. The CDR3 spans 15 residues. The junction had 7 bases not matched to a gene; V was cut back by 6 bases and J by 4 bases. The CDR3 DNA is TGTGCCAGCAGGGCCCTAACAGGGGGCGGAAACACCATATATTTT. It translates to CASRALTGGGNTIYF.

In this sample, this clone turned up once. CDR3 in amino acids: CASSNRPNHGYTF. In nucleotides, the CDR3 is TGTGCCAGCAGCAACCGCCCAAACCATGGCTACACCTTC. The chain carries TRBV7-2 and TRBJ1-2, with D uncertain. Per germline, CDR1 SGHTA and CDR2 FQGNSA. V dropped 5 bases and J dropped 6 bases, with 13 bases sitting between them. The CDR3 sequence is 13 residues long.

The CDR3 DNA reads as TGTGCCTGGAGTGTAGGATTGGACAATGAGCAGTTCTTC. Translation: CAWSVGLDNEQFF. The J gene is TRBJ2-1, the V gene TRBV30, with unresolved D. V lost 0 bases and J 5 bases, leaving 8 bases between the germline ends. Germline CDR1 GTSNPN, CDR2 SVGIG (reference sequence). The CDR3 covers 13 residues.

This clone showed up just a few times. The chain joins TRBV9 to TRBJ1-5; no firm D call. Germline values: CDR1 SGDLS, CDR2 YYNGEE. The CDR3 runs 13 residues. V gave up 3 bases and J gave up 4 bases, with 8 bases separating them. The DNA for the CDR3 is TGTGCCAGCAGCGCCGTCCCGAATCAGCCCCAGCATTTT. Translation: CASSAVPNQPQHF. The full variable domain, completed using reference TRBV9 and TRBJ1-5, is DSGVTQTPKHLITATGQRVTLRCSPRSGDLSVYWYQQSLDQGLQFLIQYYNGEERAKGNILERFSAQQFPDLHSELNLSSLELGDSALYFCASSAVPNQPQHFGDGTRLSIL.

This chain uses TRBV18 with TRBJ1-5; D unresolved. V lost 5 bases to trimming and J lost 0 bases, with 8 bases between them. The CDR3 covers 14 residues. Germline-derived CDR1 and CDR2 are KGHSH and LQKENI. This CDR3 is CASSADGSNQPQHF. The CDR3 DNA sequence: TGTGCCAGCTCAGCCGACGGTAGCAATCAGCCCCAGCATTTT.

In the case of this clone: At one end, the junction sequence differs from germline, possibly due to a read error. J is TRBJ2-3 and V is TRBV7-8; D is uncertain. Germline V gene sequence: CDR1 SGHVS, CDR2 FQNEAQ. This CDR3 comprises 13 residues. The DNA of the CDR3 is TGTGCCAGCAGCACACCGGCGGCAGATACACAGTATTTT. This encodes CASSTPAADTQYF.

The V call is TRBV30, the J call TRBJ1-2; maybe TRBD1 (5 bases). Germline V gene data show CDR1 as GTSNPN and CDR2 as SVGIG (reference sequence). Trimming pared 7 bases from V and 5 bases from J, leaving 11 bases between. CDR3 length: 11 amino acids. In nucleotides, the CDR3 is TGTGCCTCCTCTGGGGGGTATGGCTACACCTTC. This gives the protein CASSGGYGYTF.

This chain uses TRBV29-1 with TRBJ2-1; no reliable D call. This CDR3 region has 13 residues. Germline V gene lookup returns CDR1 SQVTM and CDR2 ANQGSEA. V was trimmed by 1 base and J by 2 bases, leaving 6 bases between them. The CDR3 protein is CSVEGTAYNEQFF. The CDR3, as DNA: TGCAGCGTTGAAGGGACCGCCTACAATGAGCAGTTCTTC.

This chain uses TRBV27 with TRBJ2-3; D call uncertain. The CDR3 is 14 amino acids. Germline V gene sequence: CDR1 MNHEY, CDR2 SMNVEV (reference sequence). Trimming shortened V by 6 bases and J by 0 bases, and 10 bases separated the two germline ends. DNA for the CDR3: TGTGCCAGCAGGGGGTTTACTAGCACAGATACGCAGTATTTT. This gives the protein CASRGFTSTDTQYF.

This chain connects TRBV7-3 to TRBJ2-5; 11 bases are shared with TRBD1. After removal of 0 bases from V and 4 bases from J, the junction contained 7 bases not matched to a gene. Germline CDR1 is SGHTA and CDR2 is FQGTGA. This CDR3 comprises 17 residues. The CDR3 DNA sequence: TGTGCCAGCAGCTTAACGGGACAGGGGGGGTTTGGAGAGACCCAGTACTTC. Translation gives CASSLTGQGGFGETQYF.

The V and J genes are TRBV18 and TRBJ2-1; possibly TRBD1 for D (6 bases). Trimming cost V 4 bases and J 4 bases, with 11 bases left between them. Per the germline V gene, CDR1 is KGHSH and CDR2 is LQKENI. The length of the CDR3 is 14 residues. CDR3 DNA: TGTGCCAGCTCACATCAGGGGCCTTACAATGAGCAGTTCTTC. Protein product: CASSHQGPYNEQFF.

The rearrangement uses TRBV30 and TRBJ1-2; 7 nucleotides align to TRBD1. Losses at the gene ends were 0 bases for V and 8 bases for J; bases not matched to a gene: 9. The CDR3 extends over 14 amino acids. The V gene's germline CDR1 is GTSNPN and CDR2 SVGIG (reference sequence). The CDR3 DNA reads TGTGCCTGGAGTGTACCAGGGGGTAGAGGGGGCTACACCTTC. Its translation: CAWSVPGGRGGYTF.

This clone was seen once. The chain is built from TRBV28 and TRBJ1-2; TRBD1 matches at 8 bases. This CDR3 comprises 14 residues. Germline lookup yields CDR1 MDHEN and CDR2 SYDVKM. The J segment lost 6 bases and the V segment lost 5 bases, leaving 8 bases of the junction unmatched. For the CDR3, the DNA is TGTGCCAGCAGTATACAGGGGGGGAGTAATGGCTACACCTTC. Its protein is CASSIQGGSNGYTF.

This chain connects TRBV5-4 to TRBJ2-3; TRBD1 aligns across 11 bases. Trimming took 5 bases from V and 1 from J; bases not matched to a gene: 6. The CDR3 length is 16 residues. Germline-derived CDR1 and CDR2 are SGHNT and YYREEE (reference sequence). The CDR3 DNA reads TGTGCCAGCAGGCCGGACAGGGGGCGTCGCACAGATACGCAGTATTTT. This codes for CASRPDRGRRTDTQYF. Using reference TRBV5-4 and TRBJ2-3 for the parts outside the CDR3, the full variable domain is ETGVTQSPTHLIKTRGQQVTLRCSSQSGHNTVSWYQQALGQGPQFIFQYYREEENGRGNFPPRFSGLQFPNYSSELNVNALELDDSALYLCASRPDRGRRTDTQYFGPGTRLTVL.

The count of this clone is one. The chain couples TRBV6-1 to TRBJ2-3, with 9 bases fitting TRBD2. The length of the CDR3 is 15 residues. Germline V gene sequence: CDR1 MNHNS, CDR2 SASEGT. V was pared by 2 bases and J by 0 bases, with 0 bases of the junction left unmatched. The CDR3 sequence is CASSELAGSTDTQYF. As DNA, the CDR3 is TGTGCCAGCAGTGAACTAGCGGGAAGCACAGATACGCAGTATTTT.